Listed below are T cell receptor beta chains from one sample, sequenced in a study of cytomegalovirus exposure and HLA in healthy donors. Assay used: immunoSEQ multiplex PCR; TCRdb lists only in-frame clones, some missing. Of around 150,000 clones listed, roughly 82% are singletons. The sequenced material came from PBMCs. The receptors here all came from a woman in her forties or fifties in good health and CMV-seropositive. The CDR3 runs from the conserved cysteine through the conserved F or W. The D gene is left open where the match is weak.

CDR3aa: CASSLFSSGNEKLFF; v_gene: TRBV2; d_gene: NA
CDR3aa: CASSEPPGRYSPLHF; v_gene: TRBV6-1; d_gene: NA
CDR3aa: CASSLQVAGNSPLHF; v_gene: TRBV4-2; d_gene: NA
CDR3aa: CASSYDRMSTEAFF; v_gene: TRBV19; d_gene: NA
CDR3aa: CASSRSGGQAYEQYF; v_gene: TRBV7-9; d_gene: TRBD2
CDR3aa: CASSSSNYGYTF; v_gene: TRBV5-6; d_gene: NA
CDR3aa: CASIVRDREGKLFF; v_gene: TRBV9; d_gene: TRBD1
CDR3aa: CASSLESGNQPQHF; v_gene: TRBV5-1; d_gene: NA
CDR3aa: CASSPGGAVNEQFF; v_gene: TRBV18; d_gene: NA
CDR3aa: CASSEGQAMGQYF; v_gene: TRBV2; d_gene: NA
CDR3aa: CSVEDDGTAINYGYTF; v_gene: TRBV29-1; d_gene: TRBD1
CDR3aa: CASSLRATVDGYTF; v_gene: TRBV7-9; d_gene: NA
CDR3aa: CASSKRGAHEQYF; v_gene: TRBV6-5; d_gene: TRBD2
CDR3aa: CASSFGQGNQPQHF; v_gene: TRBV7-9; d_gene: TRBD1
CDR3aa: CASAAGPTSYEQYF; v_gene: TRBV27; d_gene: NA
CDR3aa: CASSSRWGLLNTEAFF; v_gene: TRBV5-5; d_gene: NA
CDR3aa: CASGTGTGTYEQYF; v_gene: TRBV6-1; d_gene: TRBD1
CDR3aa: CASSQGPGQGSREQFF; v_gene: TRBV4-1; d_gene: TRBD1
CDR3aa: CASSLVGQLNYGYTF; v_gene: TRBV5-5; d_gene: TRBD1
CDR3aa: CASSPRGGPSTDTQYF; v_gene: TRBV27; d_gene: NA
CDR3aa: CASSVTGEEGIQYF; v_gene: TRBV2; d_gene: TRBD1
CDR3aa: CASSPQGREFRNTEAFF; v_gene: TRBV27; d_gene: NA
CDR3aa: CASSVGGSGETQYF; v_gene: TRBV10-2; d_gene: NA
CDR3aa: CAWSVSRGPPKVTF; v_gene: TRBV30; d_gene: NA
CDR3aa: CASSEWGGGWTEAFF; v_gene: TRBV25-1; d_gene: NA
CDR3aa: CASSRPRDTQYF; v_gene: TRBV7-2; d_gene: NA